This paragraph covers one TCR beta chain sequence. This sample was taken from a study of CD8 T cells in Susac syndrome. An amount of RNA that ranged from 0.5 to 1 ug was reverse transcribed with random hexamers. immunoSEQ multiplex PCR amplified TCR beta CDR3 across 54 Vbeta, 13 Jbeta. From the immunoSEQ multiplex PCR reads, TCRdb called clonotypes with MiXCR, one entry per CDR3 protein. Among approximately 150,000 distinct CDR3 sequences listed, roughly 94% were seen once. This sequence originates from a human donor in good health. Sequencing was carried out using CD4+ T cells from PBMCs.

The CDR3: CASSLQILSGTSYNEQFF. The DNA of the CDR3 is TGTGCCAGCAGCTTACAGATCCTTAGCGGGACCTCCTACAATGAGCAGTTCTTC. The genes are TRBV13 and TRBJ2-1, with 8 nucleotides matching TRBD2. The J segment lost 0 bases and the V segment lost 2 bases, leaving 9 bases of the junction unmatched. Germline V CDR1 and CDR2: PRHDT, FYEKMQ (reference sequence). The CDR3 has 18 amino acids. The whole variable domain, filled in from reference TRBV13 and TRBJ2-1, reads AAGVIQSPRHLIKEKRETATLKCYPIPRHDTVYWYQQGPGQDPQFLISFYEKMQSDKGSIPDRFSAQQFSDYHSELNMSSLELGDSALYFCASSLQILSGTSYNEQFFGPGTRLTVL.